This T cell receptor beta chain was identified during a study of cytomegalovirus exposure and HLA in healthy donors. Findings and caveats of the study: Cytomegalovirus association was listed for approximately 160 TCR beta chains.

Germline V gene sequence: CDR1 SNHLY, CDR2 FYNNEI. Trimming took 5 bases from V and 2 from J; bases not matched to a gene: 10. The length of the CDR3 is 17 residues. Use of 60 Vbeta and 13 Jbeta primers characterized the PCR. The table came from immunoSEQ multiplex PCR; TCRdb's copy has only in-frame clones and leaves some out. The table lists approximately 150,000 clones. On this clone: Antigen unknown.

Whereas donors were nominally healthy upon sampling, unrecorded immune exposures were probable. The chain carries TRBV2 and TRBJ2-2; 8 positions match TRBD2. The sequence derives from a male donor in good health and CMV-seronegative. The sequenced sample was PBMCs. The chain's CDR3 is CASSLLLAVSNTGELFF. CDR3 DNA: TGTGCCAGCAGTCTGTTACTAGCGGTTAGCAACACCGGGGAGCTGTTTTTT.